The text below deals with one TCR beta chain. What it binds is unknown. Time point of the sample: persistent/refractory GD, antithyroid drugs over 5 years with positive TRAb. The TCR library was prepared using RNA isolated from PBMCs. A volume of approximately 9.8 milliliters of peripheral blood was collected in EDTA tubes. These data come from a study of regulatory T cells in long-lasting Graves disease. Overall study findings and caveats: It was in persistent disease that TRBV28, TRBJ1-2 and TRBJ2-5 were favored. New patients shared fewer public clonotypes (roughly 1,000) than persistent patients did (roughly 2,600).

Arm-PCR of CDR3 regions and iRepertoire HTBI primers were the basis on which TCR beta libraries were built. Each CDR3 protein gets one entry after TCRdb re-called the multiplex PCR reads with MiXCR. The table records a few hundred thousand distinct CDR3 sequences, 23% of them present only once. The V gene end was trimmed by 0 bases and the J gene end by 5 bases; junction bases not matched to a gene: 14. The CDR3 totals 18 residues. The germline gives CDR1 LGHNA, CDR2 YSLEER. This TCR derives from a female donor with Graves disease. The sample here was peripheral blood mononuclear cells (PBMCs), taken when the disease was refractory, from a patient treated with antithyroid drugs. The gene calls are TRBV4-3 and TRBJ1-1; the match to TRBD1 covers 8 bases. The chain's CDR3 is CASSQESRGPGFVTEAFF. The CDR3 region has the DNA TGCGCCAGCAGCCAAGAAAGCAGGGGGCCGGGTTTTGTGACTGAAGCTTTCTTT.